Detailed here is one T cell receptor beta chain. At one of its ends the junction is not consistent with the germline gene, which may arise from a read error. Some clones are missing from TCRdb's copy, which holds only in-frame ones; the method was immunoSEQ multiplex PCR. Here the sample spans 150,000 to 250,000 clones, 65% to 90% being singletons. The data stem from a study of blood T cell repertoires in COVID-19. Categorization into cohorts depended on clinical history that participants reported. Resolution of symptoms, clearance, or two negative PCRs was present in recovered Cohort 3 donors. The sequence was obtained from a man aged 35-49 years who had recovered from COVID-19. Material for sequencing was PBMCs or T cells enriched from blood (not recorded which).

CDR3 DNA sequence: TGTGCCAGCAGCTTATTTCAGGGTACAGAAACGCAGTATTTT. This translates into CASSLFQGTETQYF. The chain joins TRBV7-9 to TRBJ2-3, with D possibly matching TRBD1 (5 bases). The CDR3 covers 14 residues. Germline V gives CDR1 SEHNR, CDR2 FQNEAQ (reference sequence).